This T cell receptor beta chain was captured by sequencing in a study of technical replicates of blood from a few donors. There are 16 residues in the CDR3. CDR1 and CDR2 from the germline V gene are KGHSH and LQKENI. The V gene lost 2 bases and the J gene lost 2 bases, with 13 bases spanning the gap. The repertoire was sequenced with immunoSEQ multiplex PCR; TCRdb's copy has only in-frame clones and lacks some. Of some 17,000 clones in the sample, 86% were seen once. The sequence came from a human donor in good health. J is TRBJ1-3 and V is TRBV18; D is uncertain. The sequencing sample was made of PBMCs. The CDR3 DNA reads TGTGCCAGCTCACCAGGGCAGCTGAGCACTGGAAACACCATATATTTT. Protein sequence: CASSPGQLSTGNTIYF.